These 8 T cell receptor beta chains came from one sample sequenced in a study of T-cell reconstitution after alpha-beta-depleted transplantation in children. During its preparation, the TCRbeta library received unique molecular identifiers. Using its own MiXCR run on the PCR reads, TCRdb lists one record per CDR3 protein. The sample has 580,000 or so distinct CDR3 sequences, around 23% seen once; the top ten hold around an eighth. Sequenced material: PBMCs, mostly from graft donor cells, taken 360 days after TCRalphabeta/CD19-depleted stem cell transplant. The receptors were sampled from a boy in the first two years of life who had a stem cell transplant for acute myeloid leukemia, so the T cells may come from the graft donor.

This clonotype came up many times. The chain carries TRBV29-1 and TRBJ1-3; a weak D match, TRBD1 (5 bases). This CDR3 is built from 13 residues. Per germline, CDR1 SQVTM and CDR2 ANQGSEA. With 7 bases removed from V and 1 base from J, the gap between germline ends came to 11 bases. The CDR3 sequence: CSALWGSGNTIYF. The DNA for the CDR3 is TGCAGCGCCCTGTGGGGGTCTGGAAACACCATATATTTT.

This rearrangement joins TRBV29-1 to TRBJ1-2; D uncertain. V gave up 6 bases and J gave up 3 bases, with 14 bases separating them. The germline gives CDR1 SQVTM, CDR2 ANQGSEA. This CDR3 comprises 13 residues. The CDR3 loop is CSVGQSTDYGYTF. For the CDR3, the DNA is TGCAGCGTAGGGCAGAGTACGGACTATGGCTACACCTTC.

This clonotype was detected only a few times. The V and J genes are TRBV11-2 and TRBJ2-7; D is tentatively TRBD1 or TRBD2 (5 bases each). The CDR3 extends over 15 amino acids. V lost 3 bases to trimming and J lost 0 bases, with 12 bases between them. CDR1 and CDR2 from the germline V gene are SGHAT and FQNNGV. This chain's CDR3 is CASSFPGTLSYEQYV. The CDR3 DNA is TGTGCCAGCAGCTTCCCCGGGACCCTCTCCTACGAGCAGTACGTC.

This clonotype occurred many times. The genes are TRBV7-2 and TRBJ1-4; no clear D. Trimming stripped 2 bases from V and 5 bases from J, with 12 bases between. Germline CDR1 SGHTA, CDR2 FQGNSA. The CDR3 loop spans 15 amino acids. The CDR3 sequence: CASSLLSGSNEKLFF. CDR3 DNA sequence: TGTGCCAGCAGCTTATTATCGGGGTCCAATGAAAAACTGTTTTTT.

This clonotype was recorded at least ten times. The rearrangement links TRBV12-3 or TRBV12-4 to TRBJ1-1; TRBD1 might be the D (5 bases). Trimming removed 5 bases from V and 7 bases from J, with 17 bases in between. This CDR3 has 14 amino acids. The CDR3 sequence is CASSLTEGFVEAFF. CDR3 DNA sequence: TGTGCCAGCAGTCTAACAGAGGGGTTCGTTGAAGCTTTCTTT.

The genes are TRBV10-3 and TRBJ1-5; D gene ambiguous. The V gene lost 2 bases and the J gene lost 4 bases, with 9 bases spanning the gap. This CDR3 comprises 14 residues. From germline, CDR1 is ENHRY and CDR2 SYGVKD. CDR3 sequence reads: CAISEKAVNQPQHF. CDR3 sequence (DNA): TGTGCCATCAGTGAGAAGGCAGTTAATCAGCCCCAGCATTTT.

This clonotype was seen a few times. This CDR3 is CASNPTNTGELFF. The CDR3 DNA reads as TGTGCCAGCAACCCGACGAACACCGGGGAGCTGTTTTTT. The chain combines TRBV7-9 with TRBJ2-2; D remains ambiguous. This CDR3 region has 13 residues. Germline assignment: CDR1 SEHNR and CDR2 FQNEAQ (reference sequence). Trimming left V 7 bases short and J 0 bases short, with 6 bases between.

There are a few counts of this clonotype. The chain recombines TRBV20-1 with TRBJ2-7, with TRBD2 identical over 9 bases. Germline V lookup: CDR1 DFQATT, CDR2 SNEGSKA (reference sequence). There are 15 residues in the CDR3. J gave up 4 bases and V 2 bases, and 9 bases lay outside the gene matches. The CDR3 sequence: CSARLGGGAWYEQYV. CDR3 DNA: TGCAGTGCTAGATTAGGCGGGGGGGCTTGGTACGAGCAGTACGTC.